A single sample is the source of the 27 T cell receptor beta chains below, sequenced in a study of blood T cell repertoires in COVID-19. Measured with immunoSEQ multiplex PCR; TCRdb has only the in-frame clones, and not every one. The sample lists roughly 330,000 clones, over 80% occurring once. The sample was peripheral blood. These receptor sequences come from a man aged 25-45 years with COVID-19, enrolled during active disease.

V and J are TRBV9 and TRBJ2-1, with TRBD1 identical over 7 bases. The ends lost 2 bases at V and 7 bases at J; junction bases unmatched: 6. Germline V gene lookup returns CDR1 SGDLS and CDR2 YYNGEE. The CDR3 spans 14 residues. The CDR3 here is CASSVRQGANEQFF. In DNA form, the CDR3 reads TGTGCCAGCAGCGTGCGACAGGGAGCAAATGAGCAGTTCTTC.

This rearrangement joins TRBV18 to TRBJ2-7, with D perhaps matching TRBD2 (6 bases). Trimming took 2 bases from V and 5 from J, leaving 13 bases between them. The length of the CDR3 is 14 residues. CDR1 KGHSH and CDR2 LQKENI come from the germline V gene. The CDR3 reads CASSPGAGRNEQYF. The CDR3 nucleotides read TGTGCCAGCTCACCAGGGGCGGGACGGAACGAGCAGTACTTC.

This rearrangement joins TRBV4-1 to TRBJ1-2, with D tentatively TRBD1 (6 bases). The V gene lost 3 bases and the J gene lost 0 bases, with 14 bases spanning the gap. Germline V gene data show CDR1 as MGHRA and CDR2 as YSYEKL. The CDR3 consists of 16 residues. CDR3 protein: CASSQASGASNYGYTF. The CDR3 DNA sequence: TGCGCCAGCAGCCAGGCATCAGGGGCCTCTAACTATGGCTACACCTTC.

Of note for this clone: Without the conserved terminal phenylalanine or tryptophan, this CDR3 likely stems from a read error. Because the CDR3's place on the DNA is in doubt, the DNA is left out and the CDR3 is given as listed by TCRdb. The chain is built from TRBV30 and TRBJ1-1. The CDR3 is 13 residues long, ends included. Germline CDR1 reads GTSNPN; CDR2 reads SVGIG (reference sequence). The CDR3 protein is CAWSVPGRRGDFS.

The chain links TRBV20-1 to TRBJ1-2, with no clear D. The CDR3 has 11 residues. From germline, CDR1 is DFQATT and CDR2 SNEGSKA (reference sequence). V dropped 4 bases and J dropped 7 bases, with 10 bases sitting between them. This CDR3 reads CSATGLGGYTF. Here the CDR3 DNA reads TGCAGTGCTACGGGTCTGGGTGGCTACACCTTC.

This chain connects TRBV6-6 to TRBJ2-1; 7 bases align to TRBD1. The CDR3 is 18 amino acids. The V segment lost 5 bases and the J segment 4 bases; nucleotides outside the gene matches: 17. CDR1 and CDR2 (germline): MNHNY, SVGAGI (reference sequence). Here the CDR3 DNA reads TGTGCCAGCAGTCTAGGGGGCTCGGATTATGTCGCTTACAATGAGCAGTTCTTC. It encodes CASSLGGSDYVAYNEQFF.

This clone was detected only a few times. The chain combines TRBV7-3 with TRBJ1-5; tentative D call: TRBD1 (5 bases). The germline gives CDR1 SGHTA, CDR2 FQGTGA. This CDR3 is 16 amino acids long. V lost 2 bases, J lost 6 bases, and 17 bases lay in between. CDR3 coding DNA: TGTGCCAGCAGCTTAGGTCCGCAGGGTTCCAGTCAGCCCCAGCATTTT. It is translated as CASSLGPQGSSQPQHF.

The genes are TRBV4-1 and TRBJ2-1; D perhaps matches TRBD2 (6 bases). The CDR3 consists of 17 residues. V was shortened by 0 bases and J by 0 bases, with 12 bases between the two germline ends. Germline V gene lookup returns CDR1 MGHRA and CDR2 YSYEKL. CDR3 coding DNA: TGCGCCAGCAGCCAAGATCCCCTAGCGCTCTCCTACAATGAGCAGTTCTTC. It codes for CASSQDPLALSYNEQFF.

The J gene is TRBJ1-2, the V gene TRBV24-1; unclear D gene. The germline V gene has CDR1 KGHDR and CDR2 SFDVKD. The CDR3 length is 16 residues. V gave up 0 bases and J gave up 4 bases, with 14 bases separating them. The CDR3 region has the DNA TGTGCCACCAGTGATTTGATTGGTGGCAGAACCTATGGCTACACCTTC. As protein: CATSDLIGGRTYGYTF.

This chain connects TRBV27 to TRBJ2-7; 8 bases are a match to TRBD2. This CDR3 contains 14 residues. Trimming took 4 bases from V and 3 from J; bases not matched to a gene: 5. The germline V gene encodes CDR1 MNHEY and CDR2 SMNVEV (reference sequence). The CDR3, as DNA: TGTGCCAGCAGTTCTGGACTAGCACGCTACGAGCAGTACTTC. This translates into CASSSGLARYEQYF.

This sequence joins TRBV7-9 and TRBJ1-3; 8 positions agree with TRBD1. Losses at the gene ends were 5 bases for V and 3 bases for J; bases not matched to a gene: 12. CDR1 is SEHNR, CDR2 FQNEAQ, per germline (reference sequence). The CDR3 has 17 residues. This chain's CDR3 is CASSPGTGLVNGNTIYF. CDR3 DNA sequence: TGTGCCAGCAGCCCAGGGACAGGTCTTGTGAATGGAAACACCATATATTTT.

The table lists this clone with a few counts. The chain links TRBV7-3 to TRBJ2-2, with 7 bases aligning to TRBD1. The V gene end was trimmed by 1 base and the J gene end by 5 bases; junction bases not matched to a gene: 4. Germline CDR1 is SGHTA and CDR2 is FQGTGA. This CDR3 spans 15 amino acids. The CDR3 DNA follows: TGTGCCAGCAGCTTAAGAGGGGGCGTAACCGGGGAGCTGTTTTTT. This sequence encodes CASSLRGGVTGELFF.

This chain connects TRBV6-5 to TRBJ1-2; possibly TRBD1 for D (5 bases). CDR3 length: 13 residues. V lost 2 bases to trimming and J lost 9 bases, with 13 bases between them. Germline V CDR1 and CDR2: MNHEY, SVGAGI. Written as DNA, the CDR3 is TGTGCCAGCAGTTACGGCGGGGGTTTCAGCTACACCTTC. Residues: CASSYGGGFSYTF.

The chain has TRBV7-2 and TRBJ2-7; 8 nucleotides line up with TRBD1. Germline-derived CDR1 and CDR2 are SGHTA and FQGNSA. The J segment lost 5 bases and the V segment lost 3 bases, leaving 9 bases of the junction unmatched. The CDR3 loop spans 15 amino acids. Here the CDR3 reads CASSFLEQGVNEQYF. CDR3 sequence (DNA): TGTGCCAGCAGCTTTTTAGAACAGGGGGTGAACGAGCAGTACTTC.

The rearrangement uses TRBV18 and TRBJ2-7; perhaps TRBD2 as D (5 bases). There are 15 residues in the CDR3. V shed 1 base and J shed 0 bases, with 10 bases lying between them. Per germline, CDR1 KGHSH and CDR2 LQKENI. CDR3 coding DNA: TGTGCCAGCTCACCACAGCGGCAGAGCTCCTACGAGCAGTACTTC. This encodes CASSPQRQSSYEQYF.

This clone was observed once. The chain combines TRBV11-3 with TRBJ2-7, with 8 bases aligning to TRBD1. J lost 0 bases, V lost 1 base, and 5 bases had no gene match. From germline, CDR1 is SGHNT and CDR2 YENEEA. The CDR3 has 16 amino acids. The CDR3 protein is CASSLGRQGPSYEQYF. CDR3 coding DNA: TGTGCCAGCAGCTTAGGACGACAGGGGCCCTCCTACGAGCAGTACTTC.

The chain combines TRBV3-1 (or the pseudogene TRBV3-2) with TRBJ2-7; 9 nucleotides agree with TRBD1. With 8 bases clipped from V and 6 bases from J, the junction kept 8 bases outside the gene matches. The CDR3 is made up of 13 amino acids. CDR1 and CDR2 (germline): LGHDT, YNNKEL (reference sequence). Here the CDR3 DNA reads TGTGCCAGCTGTCGAAAGGGACAGGGCGAGCAGTACTTC. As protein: CASCRKGQGEQYF.

The CDR3 sequence: CASSLPGQASPAIAKNIQYF. CDR3 DNA sequence: TGTGCCAGCAGTCTTCCAGGACAGGCGTCTCCCGCTATAGCCAAAAACATTCAGTACTTC. This chain links TRBV6-6 with TRBJ2-4, with 7 positions matching TRBD1. Germline V CDR1 and CDR2: MNHNY, SVGAGI (reference sequence). The CDR3 loop spans 20 amino acids. Trimming removed 5 bases from V and 0 bases from J; junction bases left unmatched: 19.

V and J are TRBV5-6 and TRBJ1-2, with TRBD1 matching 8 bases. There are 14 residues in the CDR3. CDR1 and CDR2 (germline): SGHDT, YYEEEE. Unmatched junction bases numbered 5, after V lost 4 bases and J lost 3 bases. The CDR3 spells CASSRGTGDYGYTF. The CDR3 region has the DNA TGTGCCAGCAGCCGCGGGACAGGAGACTATGGCTACACCTTC.

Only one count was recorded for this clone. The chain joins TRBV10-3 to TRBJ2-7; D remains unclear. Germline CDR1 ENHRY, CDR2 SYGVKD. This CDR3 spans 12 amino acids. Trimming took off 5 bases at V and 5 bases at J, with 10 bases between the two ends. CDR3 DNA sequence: TGTGCCATCAGTAAGATCCAGGACGAGCAGTACTTC. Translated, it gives CAISKIQDEQYF.

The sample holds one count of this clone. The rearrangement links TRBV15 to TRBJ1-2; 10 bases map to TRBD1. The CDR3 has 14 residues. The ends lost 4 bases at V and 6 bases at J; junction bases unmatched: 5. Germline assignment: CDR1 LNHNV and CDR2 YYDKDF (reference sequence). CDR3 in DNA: TGTGCCACCAGCATTGACAGGGGGCCGGATGGCTACACCTTC. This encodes CATSIDRGPDGYTF.

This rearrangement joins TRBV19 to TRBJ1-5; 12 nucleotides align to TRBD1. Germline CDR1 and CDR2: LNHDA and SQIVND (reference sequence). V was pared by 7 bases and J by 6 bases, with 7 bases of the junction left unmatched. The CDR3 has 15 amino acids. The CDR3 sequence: CASTGDRGRGQPQHF. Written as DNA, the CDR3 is TGTGCCAGTACCGGGGACAGGGGGCGCGGTCAGCCCCAGCATTTT.

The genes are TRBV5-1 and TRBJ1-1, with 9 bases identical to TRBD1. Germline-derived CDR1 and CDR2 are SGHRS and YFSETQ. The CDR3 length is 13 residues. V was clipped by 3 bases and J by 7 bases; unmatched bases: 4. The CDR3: CASSSTGGDEAFF. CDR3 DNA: TGCGCCAGCAGCTCTACAGGGGGCGATGAAGCTTTCTTT.

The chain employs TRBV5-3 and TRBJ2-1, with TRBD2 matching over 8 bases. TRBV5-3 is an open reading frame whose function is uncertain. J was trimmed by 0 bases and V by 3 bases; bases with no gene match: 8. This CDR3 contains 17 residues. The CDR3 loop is CARSWGTSYFSYNEQFF. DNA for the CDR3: TGTGCCAGAAGCTGGGGGACTAGTTATTTCTCCTACAATGAGCAGTTCTTC.

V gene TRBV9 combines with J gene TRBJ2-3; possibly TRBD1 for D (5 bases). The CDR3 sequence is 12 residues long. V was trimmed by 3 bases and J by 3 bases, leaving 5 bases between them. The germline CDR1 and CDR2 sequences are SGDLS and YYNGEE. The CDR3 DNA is TGTGCCAGCAGCGAGGGGACAGATACGCAGTATTTT. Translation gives CASSEGTDTQYF.

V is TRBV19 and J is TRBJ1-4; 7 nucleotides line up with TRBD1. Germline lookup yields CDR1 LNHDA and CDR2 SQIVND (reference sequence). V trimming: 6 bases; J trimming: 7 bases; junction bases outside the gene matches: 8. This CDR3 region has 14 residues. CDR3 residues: CASRTDRVGEKLFF. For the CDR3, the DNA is TGTGCCAGTAGAACCGACAGGGTGGGTGAAAAACTGTTTTTT.

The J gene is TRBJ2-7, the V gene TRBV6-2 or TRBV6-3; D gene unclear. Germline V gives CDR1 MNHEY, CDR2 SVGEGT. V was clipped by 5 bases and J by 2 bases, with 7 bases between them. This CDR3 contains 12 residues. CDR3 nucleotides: TGTGCCAGCAGTGGAACTACCTACGAGCAGTACTTC. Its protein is CASSGTTYEQYF.